This T cell receptor (beta chain) was recorded in a study of early T cells in non-severe SARS-CoV-2 infection. Study-level background: Chains from this unsorted whole-blood bulk RNA could not be paired.

Attachment of unique molecular identifiers to individual cDNA molecules was performed. TCRdb re-called the 5' RACE reads through MiXCR, storing one row per CDR3 protein. The sample shows 70,000 or so distinct CDR3 sequences, roughly 13% of them seen only once. The CDR3 runs to 16 residues. In germline, CDR1 is MDHEN, CDR2 SYDVKM. The V and J ends lost 2 bases and 10 bases, in that order; junction bases with no gene match: 13. This clonotype appeared many times. What it binds is not known. Study-level points and caveats: Sequences matched to VDJdb favored anti-spike CD8 responses, while private and CD4 specificities were missed.

Input material: whole blood. The chain couples TRBV28 to TRBJ2-3; TRBD2 agrees at 9 bases. This receptor was taken from an adult who was a healthcare worker with PCR-confirmed SARS-CoV-2 infection or an uninfected control (not recorded which). The CDR3 here is CASSLDSGGPGGSQYF. DNA of the CDR3: TGTGCCAGCAGTTTAGATAGCGGGGGCCCCGGAGGTTCGCAGTATTTT.